Below, 2 T cell receptor beta chains from the same sample are listed, as sequenced in a study of human T cells and chemical hapten exposure. Time point specified: patch test 3, about 24 weeks after DPC sensitization. Treatment denoted: therapeutic diphenylcyclopropenone sensitization with weekly scalp DPC. One entry per CDR3 protein, called by TCRdb with MiXCR from the RACE reads. The sample lists 70,000 or so distinct CDR3 sequences, around 10% occurring once. The specimen comprised whole blood, sampled in connection with sensitization to the hapten diphenylcyclopropenone (DPC). Source of these receptors: a woman between 50 and 59 years old with alopecia areata. Some clones in this sample may be carry-over from other donors' samples.

The chain uses TRBV28 and TRBJ1-6; 7 positions match TRBD1. The V gene end was trimmed by 1 base and the J gene end by 10 bases; junction bases not matched to a gene: 7. CDR1 is MDHEN, CDR2 SYDVKM, per germline. The CDR3 runs to 15 residues. The CDR3: CASSLSRQGWSPLHF. The DNA of the CDR3 is TGTGCCAGCAGTTTATCTCGACAGGGCTGGTCACCCCTCCACTTT.

The rearrangement links TRBV12-3 or TRBV12-4 to TRBJ1-1; D remains unclear. The CDR3 spans 12 residues. Deletions cut 6 bases from V and 12 bases from J, with 17 bases between. The CDR3 here is CASSEGLFSTFF. The CDR3 DNA follows: TGTGCCAGCAGCGAGGGATTGTTTTCGACTTTCTTT.